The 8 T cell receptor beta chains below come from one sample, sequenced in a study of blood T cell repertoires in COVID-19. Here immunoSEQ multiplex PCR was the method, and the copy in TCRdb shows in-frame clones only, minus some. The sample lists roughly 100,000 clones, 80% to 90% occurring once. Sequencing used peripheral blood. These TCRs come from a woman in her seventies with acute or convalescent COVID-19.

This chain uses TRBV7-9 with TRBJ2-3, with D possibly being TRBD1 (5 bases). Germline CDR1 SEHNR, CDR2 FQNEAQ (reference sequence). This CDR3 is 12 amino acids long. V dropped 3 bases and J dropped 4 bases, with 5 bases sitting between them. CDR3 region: CASSFRADTQYF. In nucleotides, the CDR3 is TGTGCCAGCAGCTTCAGGGCAGATACGCAGTATTTT. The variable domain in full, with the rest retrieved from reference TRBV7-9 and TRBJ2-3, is DTGVSQNPRHKITKRGQNVTFRCDPISEHNRLYWYRQTLGQGPEFLTYFQNEAQLEKSRLLSDRFSAERPKGSFSTLEIQRTEQGDSAMYLCASSFRADTQYFGPGTRLTVL.

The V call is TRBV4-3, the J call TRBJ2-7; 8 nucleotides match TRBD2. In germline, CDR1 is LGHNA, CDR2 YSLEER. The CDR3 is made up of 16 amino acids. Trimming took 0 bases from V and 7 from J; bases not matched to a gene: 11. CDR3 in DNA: TGCGCCAGCAGCCAAGAATTGGGTAGCGGGGTTGGTGAGCAGTACTTC. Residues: CASSQELGSGVGEQYF.

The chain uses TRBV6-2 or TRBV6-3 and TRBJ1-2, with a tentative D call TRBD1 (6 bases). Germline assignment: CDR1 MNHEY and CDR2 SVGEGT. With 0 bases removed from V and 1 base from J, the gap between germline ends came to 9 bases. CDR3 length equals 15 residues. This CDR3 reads CASSYSTGFNYGYTF. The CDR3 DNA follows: TGTGCCAGCAGTTACTCGACAGGCTTTAACTATGGCTACACCTTC.

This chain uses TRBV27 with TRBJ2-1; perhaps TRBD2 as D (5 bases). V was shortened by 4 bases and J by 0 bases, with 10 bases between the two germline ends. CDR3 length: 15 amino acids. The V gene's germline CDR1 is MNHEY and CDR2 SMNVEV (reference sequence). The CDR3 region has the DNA TGTGCCAGCAGTTCGGGGAATCCCTCCTACAATGAGCAGTTCTTC. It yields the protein CASSSGNPSYNEQFF.

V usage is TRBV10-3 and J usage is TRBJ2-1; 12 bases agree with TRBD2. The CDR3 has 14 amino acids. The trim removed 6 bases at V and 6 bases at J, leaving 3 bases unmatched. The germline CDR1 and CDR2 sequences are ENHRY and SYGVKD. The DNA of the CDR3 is TGTGCCATCAGCGTGACTAGCGGGGGCAATGAGCAGTTCTTC. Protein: CAISVTSGGNEQFF.

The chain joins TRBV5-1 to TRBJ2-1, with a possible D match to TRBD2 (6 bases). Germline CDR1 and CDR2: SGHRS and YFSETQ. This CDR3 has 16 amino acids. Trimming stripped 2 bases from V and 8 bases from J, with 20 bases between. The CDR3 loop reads CASSFHSPSEGDEQFF. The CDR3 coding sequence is TGCGCCAGCAGCTTTCATTCGCCTAGCGAGGGCGATGAGCAGTTCTTC. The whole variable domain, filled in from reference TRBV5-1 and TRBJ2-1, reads KAGVTQTPRYLIKTRGQQVTLSCSPISGHRSVSWYQQTPGQGLQFLFEYFSETQRNKGNFPGRFSGRQFSNSRSEMNVSTLELGDSALYLCASSFHSPSEGDEQFFGPGTRLTVL.

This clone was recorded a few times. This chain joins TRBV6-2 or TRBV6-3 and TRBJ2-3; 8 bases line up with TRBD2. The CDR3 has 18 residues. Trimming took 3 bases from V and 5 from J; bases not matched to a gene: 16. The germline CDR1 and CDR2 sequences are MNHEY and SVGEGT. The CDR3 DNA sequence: TGTGCCAGCAGTTATTCTCCTCCTATAGCGGGGAGTCTAGATACGCAGTATTTT. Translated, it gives CASSYSPPIAGSLDTQYF.

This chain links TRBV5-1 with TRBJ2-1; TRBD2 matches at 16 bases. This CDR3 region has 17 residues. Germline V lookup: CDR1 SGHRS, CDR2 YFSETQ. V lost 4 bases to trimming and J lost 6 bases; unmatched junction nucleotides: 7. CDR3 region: CASSRGTSGGVGNEQFF. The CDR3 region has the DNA TGCGCCAGCAGCAGAGGGACTAGCGGGGGGGTGGGCAATGAGCAGTTCTTC.